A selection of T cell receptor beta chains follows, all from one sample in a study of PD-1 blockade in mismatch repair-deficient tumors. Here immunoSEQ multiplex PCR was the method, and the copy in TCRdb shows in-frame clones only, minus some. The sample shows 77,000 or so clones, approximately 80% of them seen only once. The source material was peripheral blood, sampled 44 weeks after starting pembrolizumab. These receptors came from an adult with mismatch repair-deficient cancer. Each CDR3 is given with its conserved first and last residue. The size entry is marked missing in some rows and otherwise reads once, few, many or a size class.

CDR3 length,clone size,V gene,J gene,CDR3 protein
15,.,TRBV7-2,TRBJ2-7,CASSLDGPSSYEQYF
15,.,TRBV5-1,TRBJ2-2,CASSLEGSNTGELFF
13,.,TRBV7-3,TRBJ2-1,CASSFQGSYEQFF
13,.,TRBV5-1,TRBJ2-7,CASSLEGGPEQYF
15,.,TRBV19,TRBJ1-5,CASRRTGASNQPQHF
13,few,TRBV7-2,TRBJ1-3,CASSLRSGNTIYF
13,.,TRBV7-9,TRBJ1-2,CASSRGANYGYTF
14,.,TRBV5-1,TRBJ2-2,CASSRDSNTGELFF
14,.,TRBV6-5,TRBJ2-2,CASSWGAGGGELFF
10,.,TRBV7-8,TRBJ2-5,CASSRETQYF
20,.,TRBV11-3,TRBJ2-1,CASSLEGLAGGATRYNEQFF
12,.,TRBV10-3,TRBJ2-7,CAIRQEPYEQYF
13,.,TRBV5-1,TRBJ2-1,CASSLLGDNEQFF
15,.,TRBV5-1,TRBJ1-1,CASSLGTGVFPEAFF
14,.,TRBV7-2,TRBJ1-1,CASSLLSRDTEAFF
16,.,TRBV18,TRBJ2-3,CASSPRGGGLTDTQYF
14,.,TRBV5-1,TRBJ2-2,CASSSPGNTGELFF
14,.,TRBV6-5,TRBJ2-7,CASSLLGTSYEQYF
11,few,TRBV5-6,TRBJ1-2,CASSLGAGYTF
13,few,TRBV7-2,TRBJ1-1,CASSLLPGGEAFF
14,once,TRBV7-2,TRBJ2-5,CASSPQGGEETQYF
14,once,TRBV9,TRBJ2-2,CASSNLLSLGELFF
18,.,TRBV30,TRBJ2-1,CAWSLIRKTSGRAGEQFF
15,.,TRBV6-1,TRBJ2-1,CASSEWDSTYNEQFF
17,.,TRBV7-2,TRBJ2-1,CASTKRGVGAIYNEQFF
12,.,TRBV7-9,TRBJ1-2,CASSWTDYGYTF
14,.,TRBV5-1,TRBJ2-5,CASSRTSGRETQYF
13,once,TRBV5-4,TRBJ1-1,CASSPTQNTEAFF
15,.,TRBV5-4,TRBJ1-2,CASSLSGGTGYGYTF
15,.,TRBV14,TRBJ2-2,CASSQGPRVGGELFF
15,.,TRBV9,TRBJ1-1,CASSVGAAQNTEAFF
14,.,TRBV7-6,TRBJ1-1,CASSQGQQGTEAFF
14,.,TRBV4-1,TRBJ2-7,CASSQDRFPYEQYF
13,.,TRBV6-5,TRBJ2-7,CASSSPESYEQYF
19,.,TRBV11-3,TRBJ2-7,CASSLGEGGITGTFYEQYF
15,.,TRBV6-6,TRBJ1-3,CASSYSQGAGNTIYF
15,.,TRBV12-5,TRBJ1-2,CASGLSPAPGGGYTF
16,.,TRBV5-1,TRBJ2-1,CASSLGLAGTYNEQFF
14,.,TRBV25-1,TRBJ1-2,CASGTQGARGGYTF
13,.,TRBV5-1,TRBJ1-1,CASSVGQNTEAFF
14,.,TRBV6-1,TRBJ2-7,CASSEGWAFYEQYF
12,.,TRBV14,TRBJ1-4,CASSQAAGKLFF